The sequence of this T cell receptor (beta chain) was determined in a study of radiation and T cells in renal cell carcinoma. Time point in this sample: baseline pretreatment blood. As for treatment: 15 Gy SBRT to primary tumor, nephrectomy 4 weeks later. After SBRT, blood was collected at 2 and 4 weeks, plus baseline. The patient's renal cell carcinoma had clear cell pathology. In regard to this clone: Its antigen is currently unknown.

The repertoire was sequenced with immunoSEQ multiplex PCR; TCRdb's copy has only in-frame clones and lacks some. The table has about 130,000 clones, approximately 91% seen once. General study points: Baseline intratumoral clonotype presence is unknown without pretreatment biopsies. From baseline, blood top tumor clonotypes peaked at 2 weeks post-radiation.

The sequence was collected from a woman aged 50 to 65 with renal cell carcinoma. Sample: blood, taken from a patient whose treatment included radiotherapy and nephrectomy.

This CDR3 reads CASSLESGKTGELFF. The CDR3 coding sequence is TGTGCCAGCAGCTTAGAATCGGGGAAAACCGGGGAGCTGTTTTTT. This chain joins TRBV11-3 and TRBJ2-2; perhaps TRBD2 as D (5 bases). This CDR3 comprises 15 residues. Germline V gene lookup returns CDR1 SGHNT and CDR2 YENEEA. Trimming removed 0 bases from V and 5 bases from J, with 10 bases in between.